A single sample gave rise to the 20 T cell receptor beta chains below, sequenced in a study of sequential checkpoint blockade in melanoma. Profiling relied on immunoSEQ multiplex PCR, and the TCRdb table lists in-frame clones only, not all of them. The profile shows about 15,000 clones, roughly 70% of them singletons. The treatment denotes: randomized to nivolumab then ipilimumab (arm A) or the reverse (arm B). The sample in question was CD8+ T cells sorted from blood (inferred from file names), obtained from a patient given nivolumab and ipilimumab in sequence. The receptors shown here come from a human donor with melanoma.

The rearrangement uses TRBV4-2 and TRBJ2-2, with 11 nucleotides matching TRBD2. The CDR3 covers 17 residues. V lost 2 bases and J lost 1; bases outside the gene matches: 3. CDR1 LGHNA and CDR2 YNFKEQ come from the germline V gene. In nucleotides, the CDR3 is TGTGCCAGCAGCCAATCCACTAGCGGGGGGAACACCGGGGAGCTGTTTTTT. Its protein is CASSQSTSGGNTGELFF.

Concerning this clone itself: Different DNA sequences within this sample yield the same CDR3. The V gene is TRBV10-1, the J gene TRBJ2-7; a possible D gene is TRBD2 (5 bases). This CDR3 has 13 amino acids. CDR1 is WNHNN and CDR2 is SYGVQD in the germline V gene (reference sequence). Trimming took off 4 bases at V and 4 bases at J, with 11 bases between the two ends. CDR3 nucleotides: TGCGCCAGCAGTGCGGGAAGTCTTTACGAGCAGTACTTC. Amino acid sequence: CASSAGSLYEQYF.

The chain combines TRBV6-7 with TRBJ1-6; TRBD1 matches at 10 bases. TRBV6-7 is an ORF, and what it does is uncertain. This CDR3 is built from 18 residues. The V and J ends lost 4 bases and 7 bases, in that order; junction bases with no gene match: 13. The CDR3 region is CASSSPSFGQGGNSPLHF. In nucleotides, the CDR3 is TGTGCCAGCAGTTCGCCCTCTTTCGGACAGGGGGGAAATTCACCCCTCCACTTT.

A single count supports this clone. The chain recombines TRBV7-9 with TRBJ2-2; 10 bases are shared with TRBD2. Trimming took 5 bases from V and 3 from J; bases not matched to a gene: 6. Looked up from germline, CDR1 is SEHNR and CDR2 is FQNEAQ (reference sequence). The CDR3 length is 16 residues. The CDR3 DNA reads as TGTGCCAGCAGCGGTAGCGGGAGGTCCCACACCGGGGAGCTGTTTTTT. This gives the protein CASSGSGRSHTGELFF.

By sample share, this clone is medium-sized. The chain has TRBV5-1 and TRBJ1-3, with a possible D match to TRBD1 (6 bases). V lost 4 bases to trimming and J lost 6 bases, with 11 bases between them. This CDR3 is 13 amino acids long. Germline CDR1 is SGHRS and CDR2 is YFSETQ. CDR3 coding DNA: TGCGCCAGCAGCGCTGGACAGTCAAACACCATATATTTT. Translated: CASSAGQSNTIYF.

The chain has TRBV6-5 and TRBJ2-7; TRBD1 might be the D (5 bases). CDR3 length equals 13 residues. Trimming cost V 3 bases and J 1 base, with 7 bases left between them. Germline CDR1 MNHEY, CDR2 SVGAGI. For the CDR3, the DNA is TGTGCCAGCAGTTATAGGGGATCCTACGAGCAGTACTTC. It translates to CASSYRGSYEQYF.

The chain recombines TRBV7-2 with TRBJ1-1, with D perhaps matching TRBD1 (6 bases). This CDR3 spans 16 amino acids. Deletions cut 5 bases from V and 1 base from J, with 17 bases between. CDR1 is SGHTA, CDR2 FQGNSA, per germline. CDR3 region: CASSARPGGPNTEAFF. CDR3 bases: TGTGCCAGCAGCGCCCGACCTGGGGGCCCGAACACTGAAGCTTTCTTT.

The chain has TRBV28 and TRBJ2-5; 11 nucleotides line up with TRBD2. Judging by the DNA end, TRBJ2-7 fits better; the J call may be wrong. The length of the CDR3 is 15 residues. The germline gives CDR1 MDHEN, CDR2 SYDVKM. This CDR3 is CASSFLAGGAYEQYF. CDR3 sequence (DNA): TGTGCCAGCAGCTTCCTAGCGGGAGGAGCCTACGAGCAGTACTTC.

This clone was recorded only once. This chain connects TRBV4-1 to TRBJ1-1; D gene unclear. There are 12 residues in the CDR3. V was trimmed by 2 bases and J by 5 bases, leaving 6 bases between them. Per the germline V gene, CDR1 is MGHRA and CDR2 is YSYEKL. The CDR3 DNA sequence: TGCGCCAGCAGCCAATACGGGACTGAAGCTTTCTTT. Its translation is CASSQYGTEAFF.

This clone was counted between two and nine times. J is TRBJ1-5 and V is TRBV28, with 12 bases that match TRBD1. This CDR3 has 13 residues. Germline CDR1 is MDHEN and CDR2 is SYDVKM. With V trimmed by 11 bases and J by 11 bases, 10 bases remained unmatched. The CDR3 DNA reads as TGTGCCTCCACTGGGACAGGGGGCACCTCCCAGCATTTT. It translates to CASTGTGGTSQHF.

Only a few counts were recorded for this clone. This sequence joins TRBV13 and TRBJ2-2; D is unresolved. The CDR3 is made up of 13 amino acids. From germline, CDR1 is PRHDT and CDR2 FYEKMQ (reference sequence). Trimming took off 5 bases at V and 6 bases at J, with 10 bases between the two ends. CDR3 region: CASSRGEAGELFF. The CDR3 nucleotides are TGTGCCAGCAGCCGTGGTGAGGCCGGGGAGCTGTTTTTT. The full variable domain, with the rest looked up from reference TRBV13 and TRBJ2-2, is AAGVIQSPRHLIKEKRETATLKCYPIPRHDTVYWYQQGPGQDPQFLISFYEKMQSDKGSIPDRFSAQQFSDYHSELNMSSLELGDSALYFCASSRGEAGELFFGEGSRLTVL.

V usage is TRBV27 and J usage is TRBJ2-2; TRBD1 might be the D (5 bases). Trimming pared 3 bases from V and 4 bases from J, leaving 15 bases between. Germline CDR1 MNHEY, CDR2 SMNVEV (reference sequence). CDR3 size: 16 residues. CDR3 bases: TGTGCCAGCAGTTTTAGGGGCCTCGTAGCCACCGGGGAGCTGTTTTTT. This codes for CASSFRGLVATGELFF.

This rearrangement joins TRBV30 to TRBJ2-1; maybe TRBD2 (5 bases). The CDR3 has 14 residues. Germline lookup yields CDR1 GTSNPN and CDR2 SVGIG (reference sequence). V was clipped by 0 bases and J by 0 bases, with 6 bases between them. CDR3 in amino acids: CAWSVGLSYNEQFF. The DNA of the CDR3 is TGTGCCTGGAGTGTAGGACTCTCCTACAATGAGCAGTTCTTC. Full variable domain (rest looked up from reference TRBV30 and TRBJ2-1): SQTIHQWPATLVQPVGSPLSLECTVEGTSNPNLYWYRQAAGRGLQLLFYSVGIGQISSEVPQNLSASRPQDRQFILSSKKLLLSDSGFYLCAWSVGLSYNEQFFGPGTRLTVL.

The CDR3 region has the DNA TGTGCCAGCAGCCTAGGGGCTAGTGGAGAGACCCAGTACTTC. Its protein product is CASSLGASGETQYF. This sequence joins TRBV6-5 and TRBJ2-5; D possibly corresponds to TRBD1 (5 bases). The CDR3 contains 14 residues. Germline V gives CDR1 MNHEY, CDR2 SVGAGI. V was pared by 6 bases and J by 4 bases, with 15 bases between.

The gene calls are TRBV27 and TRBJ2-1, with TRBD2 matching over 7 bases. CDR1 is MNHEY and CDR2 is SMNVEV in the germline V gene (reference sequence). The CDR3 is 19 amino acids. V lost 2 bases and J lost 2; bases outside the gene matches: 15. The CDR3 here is CASSLTPNELANPYNEQFF. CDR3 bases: TGTGCCAGCAGTTTAACACCCAATGAACTAGCGAACCCCTACAATGAGCAGTTCTTC.

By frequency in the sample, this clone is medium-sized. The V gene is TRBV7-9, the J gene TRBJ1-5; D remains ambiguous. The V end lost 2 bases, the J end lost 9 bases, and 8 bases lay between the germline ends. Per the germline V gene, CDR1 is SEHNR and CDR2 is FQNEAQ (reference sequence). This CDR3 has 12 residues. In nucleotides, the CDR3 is TGTGCCAGCAGCTTATCGGGATGGCCCCAGCATTTT. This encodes CASSLSGWPQHF.

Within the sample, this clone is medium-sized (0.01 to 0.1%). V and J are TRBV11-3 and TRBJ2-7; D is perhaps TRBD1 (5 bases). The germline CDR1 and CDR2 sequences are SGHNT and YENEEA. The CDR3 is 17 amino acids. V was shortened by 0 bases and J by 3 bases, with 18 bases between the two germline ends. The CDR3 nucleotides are TGTGCCAGCAGCTTAGATAGGGGCGGACGGACCTTCTACGAGCAGTACTTC. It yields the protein CASSLDRGGRTFYEQYF.

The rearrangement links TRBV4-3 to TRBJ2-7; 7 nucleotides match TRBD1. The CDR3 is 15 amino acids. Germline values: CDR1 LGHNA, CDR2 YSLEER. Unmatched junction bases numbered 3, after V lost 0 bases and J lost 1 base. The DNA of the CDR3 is TGCGCCAGCAGCCAAGAGGGGACAGCTTCCTACGAGCAGTACTTC. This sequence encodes CASSQEGTASYEQYF.

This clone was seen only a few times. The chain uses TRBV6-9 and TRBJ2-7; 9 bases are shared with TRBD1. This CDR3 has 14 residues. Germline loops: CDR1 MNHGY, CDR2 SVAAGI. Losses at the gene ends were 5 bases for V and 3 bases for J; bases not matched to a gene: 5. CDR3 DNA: TGTGCCAGCAGTAAAGAGGGACAGGGCTACGAGCAGTACTTC. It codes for CASSKEGQGYEQYF.

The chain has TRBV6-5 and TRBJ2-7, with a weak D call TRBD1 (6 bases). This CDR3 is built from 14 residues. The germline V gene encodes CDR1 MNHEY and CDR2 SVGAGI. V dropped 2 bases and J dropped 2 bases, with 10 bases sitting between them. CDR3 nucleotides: TGTGCCAGCAGTTACGAGGGGGAAGCCTACGAGCAGTACTTC. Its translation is CASSYEGEAYEQYF.